Below are 11 T cell receptor beta chains sequenced from a single sample in a study of cytomegalovirus exposure and HLA in healthy donors (dated by TCRdb to about 2017). Libraries were constructed by the immunoSEQ multiplex PCR assay. For the multiplex PCR, a mixture combining 60 forward primers for TCR Vbeta segments and 13 reverse primers for TCR Jbeta segments was used. This is the immuneACCESS table as TCRdb keeps it, with only in-frame sequences that have V and J called. A part of the clones is gone; compared with another copy, unresolved V genes explain less than half, and the rest is unexplained. In this sample the table shows about 190,000 clones, 82% of which occur a single time. The ten largest clones take up 0.8% of the sample. The specimen was PBMCs. These receptors came from a young woman in good health and CMV-seronegative.

In regard to this clone: At the DNA level, this CDR3 is encoded by other sequences in the same sample as well. The chain is built from TRBV5-1 and TRBJ2-7, with 7 bases fitting TRBD2. V was clipped by 0 bases and J by 0 bases; unmatched bases: 3. The CDR3 has 15 amino acids. Germline V CDR1 and CDR2: SGHRS, YFSETQ. The CDR3 sequence is CASSLAGGSSYEQYF. The CDR3 coding sequence is TGCGCCAGCAGCTTGGCTGGCGGGAGCTCCTACGAGCAGTACTTC.

The chain combines TRBV4-1 with TRBJ2-2; 10 bases agree with TRBD2. The CDR3 spans 19 residues. Trimming at V came to 0 bases and at J to 1 base, leaving 8 bases not matched to a gene. The germline V gene has CDR1 MGHRA and CDR2 YSYEKL. CDR3 sequence (DNA): TGCGCCAGCAGCCAAGAAAGGCTAGCGGGGGTGGGGAACACCGGGGAGCTGTTTTTT. Protein sequence: CASSQERLAGVGNTGELFF.

V usage is TRBV27 and J usage is TRBJ2-3, with 10 bases identical to TRBD1. Trimming at V came to 7 bases and at J to 7 bases, leaving 8 bases not matched to a gene. Germline-derived CDR1 and CDR2 are MNHEY and SMNVEV (reference sequence). There are 14 residues in the CDR3. The DNA of the CDR3 is TGTGCCAGCACCCCGACAGGGGGCTTTAATACGCAGTATTTT. Encoded protein: CASTPTGGFNTQYF.

This clone was counted a single time. The gene calls are TRBV29-1 and TRBJ2-3, with D perhaps TRBD2 (6 bases). Trimming shortened V by 6 bases and J by 5 bases, and 30 bases separated the two germline ends. Germline CDR1 and CDR2: SQVTM and ANQGSEA. This CDR3 spans 18 amino acids. CDR3 loop: CSVPRVSPSGSWGDTQYF. In nucleotides, the CDR3 is TGCAGCGTGCCCCGGGTGAGCCCCAGCGGGTCCTGGGGAGATACGCAGTATTTT.

The chain combines TRBV10-1 with TRBJ2-1; TRBD1 might be the D (8 bases). Germline-derived CDR1 and CDR2 are WNHNN and SYGVQD (reference sequence). CDR3 length equals 15 residues. V lost 6 bases and J 8 bases, leaving 20 bases between the germline ends. The CDR3 nucleotides are TGCGCCAGCAGCAGGACAGGGAGGGCTATCTATGAGCAGTTCTTC. Protein product: CASSRTGRAIYEQFF.

This clone showed up just once. The CDR3 DNA reads as TGTGCCAGCTCACCAAACTGGGACTCCAAAACCTACGAGCAGTACTTC. Translating gives CASSPNWDSKTYEQYF. The V gene is TRBV18, the J gene TRBJ2-7; the D gene is possibly TRBD2 (6 bases). Germline CDR1 and CDR2: KGHSH and LQKENI. V was trimmed by 2 bases and J by 2 bases, leaving 16 bases between them. The CDR3 has 16 residues.

The chain is built from TRBV18 and TRBJ2-7; TRBD2 aligns across 11 bases. The V and J ends lost 5 bases and 10 bases, in that order; junction bases with no gene match: 10. Germline values: CDR1 KGHSH, CDR2 LQKENI. This CDR3 is built from 14 residues. The DNA of the CDR3 is TGTGCCAGCTCATCAGACTTGACTAGCGGGACTCAGTACTTC. Encoded protein: CASSSDLTSGTQYF.

This chain links TRBV5-6 with TRBJ2-3; TRBD2 is a possible D gene (6 bases). CDR3 size: 14 residues. The V end lost 5 bases, the J end lost 4 bases, and 14 bases lay between the germline ends. Germline CDR1 and CDR2: SGHDT and YYEEEE. The CDR3 DNA reads TGTGCCAGCAGAGACCTAGGAGGGCCAGATACGCAGTATTTT. This translates into CASRDLGGPDTQYF.

The rearrangement uses TRBV5-1 and TRBJ2-5; 8 positions match TRBD2. Germline CDR1 and CDR2: SGHRS and YFSETQ. The CDR3 has 17 amino acids. Unmatched junction bases numbered 14, after V lost 1 base and J lost 6 bases. The CDR3 sequence: CASSLTGGPPRVKTQYF. The DNA of the CDR3 is TGCGCCAGCAGCTTGACGGGAGGGCCCCCCAGGGTAAAGACCCAGTACTTC.

This clone came up once. V is TRBV13 and J is TRBJ2-1, with D possibly being TRBD2 (7 bases). CDR3 length: 15 residues. From germline, CDR1 is PRHDT and CDR2 FYEKMQ (reference sequence). Trimming removed 0 bases at V and 9 bases at J, with 15 bases between. DNA of the CDR3: TGTGCCAGCAGCTTAGGAGGAGCGGGACATGTTGAGCAGTTCTTC. It yields the protein CASSLGGAGHVEQFF. Drawing the rest from reference TRBV13 and TRBJ2-1, the complete variable domain is AAGVIQSPRHLIKEKRETATLKCYPIPRHDTVYWYQQGPGQDPQFLISFYEKMQSDKGSIPDRFSAQQFSDYHSELNMSSLELGDSALYFCASSLGGAGHVEQFFGPGTRLTVL.

V is TRBV5-1 and J is TRBJ2-1; 9 bases agree with TRBD1. V shed 1 base and J 5 bases; nucleotides not matched to a gene: 4. This CDR3 contains 15 residues. Germline-derived CDR1 and CDR2 are SGHRS and YFSETQ. In DNA, the CDR3 is TGCGCCAGCAGCTTGTTGGGACAGGGAGACAATGAGCAGTTCTTC. Encoded protein: CASSLLGQGDNEQFF.